In this sample, the clone carrying this TCR beta chain turned up a few times. What it binds is unknown. These data come from a study of beta chain features in type 1 diabetes. Investigators reverse transcribed all isolated RNA, so they sequenced expressed TCRB transcripts. Here immunoSEQ multiplex PCR was the method, and the copy in TCRdb shows in-frame clones only, minus some. Of 600,000 to 700,000 clones listed, around 12% are singletons. The germline gives CDR1 KGHSH, CDR2 LQKENI. This CDR3 comprises 14 residues. V gave up 6 bases and J gave up 6 bases, with 15 bases separating them. Study observations and caveats: A PCR bias possibly favoring shorter templates would apply equally to patients and controls. All four CD4+ subsets from Type 1 diabetes patients carried moderately but significantly shorter TCRB CDR3s.

Sequences were obtained from naive CD4+ T cells from blood. The sequence came from a man aged 25 to 40 with type 1 diabetes. This chain joins TRBV18 and TRBJ2-1; a weak D match, TRBD2 (6 bases). CDR3 DNA: TGTGCCAGCTCCCCTTGGAACGGGGGCAATGAGCAGTTCTTC. Protein: CASSPWNGGNEQFF. Together with reference TRBV18 and TRBJ2-1, the CDR3 gives the full variable domain: NAGVMQNPRHLVRRRGQEARLRCSPMKGHSHVYWYRQLPEEGLKFMVYLQKENIIDESGMPKERFSAEFPKEGPSILRIQQVVRGDSAAYFCASSPWNGGNEQFFGPGTRLTVL.